These T cell receptor beta chains were read from a single sample in a study of radiotherapy plus CTLA-4 blockade in lung cancer. The protocol was immunoSEQ multiplex PCR, while the TCRdb copy is restricted to in-frame clones and leaves out a portion. This table holds about 70,000 clones, less than 85% found once. The sequences come from peripheral blood, collected from a patient treated with radiotherapy plus ipilimumab. The source of these receptors is a human donor with non-small cell lung cancer whose response to radiotherapy plus ipilimumab could not be evaluated. Some clones in this sample may be carry-over from other donors' samples. The conserved cysteine and the conserved F or W are not part of the CDR3 here.

V gene: TRBV27
CDR3 protein: ASSPLTLAGGSTDTQY

V gene: TRBV10-3
CDR3 protein: AISPTGSSGNTIY

V gene: TRBV6-1
CDR3 protein: ASSERFRTGGNEQF

V gene: TRBV11-3
CDR3 protein: ASSASGATTSRDTQY

V gene: TRBV18
CDR3 protein: ASSPRSGGSSYNEQF

V gene: TRBV19
CDR3 protein: ASSITGANQPQH

V gene: TRBV28
CDR3 protein: ASSSQGRDTEAF

V gene: TRBV5-4
CDR3 protein: ASSLGRGRGGYGYT

V gene: TRBV28
CDR3 protein: ASSSPNQDRGDQPQH

V gene: TRBV9
CDR3 protein: ASSVGDRNYGYT

V gene: TRBV4-1
CDR3 protein: ASSQDQISNYGYT

V gene: TRBV5-5
CDR3 protein: ASSLAYDRGGTEAF

V gene: TRBV11-3
CDR3 protein: ASRAGADTEAF

V gene: TRBV5-4
CDR3 protein: ASSWQGDIYEQY

V gene: TRBV7-2
CDR3 protein: ASSFLFPPNEQF

V gene: TRBV15
CDR3 protein: ATSRDFAGNEKLF

V gene: TRBV9
CDR3 protein: ASSVGGDGGNEQF

V gene: TRBV6-6
CDR3 protein: ASSRGIDTEAF

V gene: TRBV27
CDR3 protein: ASSPSGGAGAEAF

V gene: TRBV5-4
CDR3 protein: ASSQGQGGTDTQY

V gene: TRBV19
CDR3 protein: ASAWDRGEKLF

V gene: TRBV6-5
CDR3 protein: ASSFTGFSGNTIY

V gene: TRBV9
CDR3 protein: ASSVVIEETQY

V gene: TRBV6-5
CDR3 protein: ASSYYTGQEQY

V gene: TRBV19
CDR3 protein: ASSTRTGETQY

V gene: TRBV4-3
CDR3 protein: ASSRETGASYNEQF

V gene: TRBV28
CDR3 protein: ASSLFEAGELF

V gene: TRBV6-5
CDR3 protein: ASSLNRGEQF

V gene: TRBV29-1
CDR3 protein: SVEDHRGGTYNEQF

V gene: TRBV29-1
CDR3 protein: SVAAGNNSPLH

V gene: TRBV4-2
CDR3 protein: ASSQGLTRLNTEAF

V gene: TRBV4-3
CDR3 protein: ASSQDLVGTEAF

V gene: TRBV5-1
CDR3 protein: ASRLQGATGDEQY

V gene: TRBV29-1
CDR3 protein: SVAGLGNTEAF

V gene: TRBV6-5
CDR3 protein: ASSSFPGQGEQY

V gene: TRBV19
CDR3 protein: ASRALQGAPDTQY